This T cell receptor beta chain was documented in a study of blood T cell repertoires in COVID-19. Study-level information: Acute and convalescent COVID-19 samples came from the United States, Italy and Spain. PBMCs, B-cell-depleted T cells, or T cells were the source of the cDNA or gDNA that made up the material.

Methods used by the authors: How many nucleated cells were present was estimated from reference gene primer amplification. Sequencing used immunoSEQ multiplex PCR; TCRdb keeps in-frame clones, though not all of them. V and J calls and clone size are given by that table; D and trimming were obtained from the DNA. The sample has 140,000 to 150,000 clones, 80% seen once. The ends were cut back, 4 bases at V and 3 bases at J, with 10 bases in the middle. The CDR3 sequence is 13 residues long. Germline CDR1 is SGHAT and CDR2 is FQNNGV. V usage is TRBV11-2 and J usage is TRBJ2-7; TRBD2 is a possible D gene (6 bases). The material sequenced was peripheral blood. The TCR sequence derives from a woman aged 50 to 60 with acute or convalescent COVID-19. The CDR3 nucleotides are TGTGCCAGCAGCTCGAATAGCGGCTACGAGCAGTACTTC. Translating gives CASSSNSGYEQYF. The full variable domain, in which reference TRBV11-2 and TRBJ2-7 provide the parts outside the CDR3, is EAGVAQSPRYKIIEKRQSVAFWCNPISGHATLYWYQQILGQGPKLLIQFQNNGVVDDSQLPKDRFSAERLKGVDSTLKIQPAKLEDSAVYLCASSSNSGYEQYFGPGTRLTVT.